Listed below are T cell receptor beta chains from one sample, sequenced in a study of cytomegalovirus exposure and HLA in healthy donors. Only in-frame clones appear in the TCRdb table, and some are missing; sequencing was by immunoSEQ multiplex PCR. The sample lists around 150,000 clones, under 80% occurring once. The sample was PBMCs. The receptors come from a male donor in good health and CMV-seronegative. Each CDR3 is given with its conserved first and last residue. Fields, in order: J gene, D gene, clone size, V gene, CDR3 DNA, CDR3 protein. A D gene is named only where the DNA matches it firmly. Clone size is given for some rows only: seen once, a few or many times, or a class if the clone is expanded.

TRBJ1-2	.	once	TRBV6-5	TGTGCCAGCAGTTACGCCCGTGGAGGGGCACATGGCTACACCTTC	CASSYARGGAHGYTF
TRBJ1-1	.	.	TRBV5-4	TGTGCCAACGGGCGGGGGGGGACTGAAGCTTTCTTT	CANGRGGTEAFF
TRBJ1-3	TRBD1	.	TRBV7-2	TGTGCCAGCAGCGCGACAGGGTTAAACACCATATATTTT	CASSATGLNTIYF
TRBJ2-7	.	.	TRBV6-1	TGTGCCAGCAGGCAACAGAGCCCCATGTCCGAGCAGTACTTC	CASRQQSPMSEQYF
TRBJ1-1	.	.	TRBV19	TGTGCCAGTAGTATAGATGGGACGGGGGCTGAAGCTTTCTTT	CASSIDGTGAEAFF
TRBJ2-7	.	.	TRBV12-5	TGTGCTAGTCGACGGGATGTTTCCGAGCAGTACTTC	CASRRDVSEQYF
TRBJ2-3	TRBD2	.	TRBV9	TGTGCCAGCAGCGTCGGGACTAGCGGGGGGGCCGGCACAGATACGCAGTATTTT	CASSVGTSGGAGTDTQYF
TRBJ2-5	.	.	TRBV7-3	TGTGCCAGCAGCTTAATAGTCGGGAGTGAGACCCAGTACTTC	CASSLIVGSETQYF
TRBJ2-5	.	.	TRBV25-1	TGTGCCAGCAGGGACTTCGAGACCCAGTACTTC	CASRDFETQYF
TRBJ1-4	TRBD1	.	TRBV7-9	TGTGCCAGTACAGGGGTAAATGAAAAACTGTTTTTT	CASTGVNEKLFF
TRBJ1-5	.	once	TRBV6-5	TGTGCCAGCAGCTACTCGACAGGATATCAGCCCCAGCATTTT	CASSYSTGYQPQHF
TRBJ1-1	.	.	TRBV5-1	TGCGCCAGCAGCTTGATGGCGGGGGGACGGGCGGTGGACACTGAAGCTTTCTTT	CASSLMAGGRAVDTEAFF
TRBJ1-1	.	.	TRBV5-4	TGTGCCAGCAGCCCTCGGACGGCCCGGAGGGCTTTCTTT	CASSPRTARRAFF
TRBJ2-1	TRBD2	.	TRBV9	TGTGCCAGCGGGGCTAGCGGTTACAATGAGCAGTTCTTC	CASGASGYNEQFF
TRBJ1-4	TRBD1	.	TRBV11-1	TGTGCCAGCAGCTCGCCTTCCGGGACAGGTAGTGAAAAACTGTTTTTT	CASSSPSGTGSEKLFF
TRBJ2-7	.	.	TRBV6-1	TGTGCCAGCAGAAGTGCAGTAACCTACGAGCAGTACTTC	CASRSAVTYEQYF
TRBJ2-7	.	.	TRBV4-1	TGCGCCAGCAGCCAAGCCGCAGGCTACGAGCAGTACTTC	CASSQAAGYEQYF
TRBJ2-1	TRBD2	.	TRBV5-6	TGTGCCAGCAGCTTCGGGACTAGCGGGTACAATGAGCAGTTCTTC	CASSFGTSGYNEQFF
TRBJ1-6	.	.	TRBV7-8	TGTGCCAGCAGCTTAGTAAGTTCGGGAAATTCACCCCTCCACTTT	CASSLVSSGNSPLHF
TRBJ2-7	.	.	TRBV11-2	TGTGCCAGCAGCTTAGAACTGAGGAGCGAGCAGTACTTC	CASSLELRSEQYF
TRBJ2-7	TRBD1	.	TRBV7-6	TGTGCCAGCAGCTTGGGACAGCCCGATTACGAGCAGTACTTC	CASSLGQPDYEQYF
TRBJ1-2	.	.	TRBV19	TGTGCCAGTAGCACGGGGGGTTGGGACTATGGCTACACCTTC	CASSTGGWDYGYTF
TRBJ2-5	.	few	TRBV19	TGTGCCAGTAGTATCGGGATCCAAGAGACCCAGTACTTC	CASSIGIQETQYF
TRBJ2-2	TRBD1	.	TRBV4-2	TGTGCCAGCAGACCGGGACAGGGCACGCCCGGGGAGCTGTTTTTT	CASRPGQGTPGELFF
TRBJ1-3	TRBD1	.	TRBV27	TGTGCCAGCAGTCCCTTAAATTTAGGGGGCGCCCGAAACACCATATATTTT	CASSPLNLGGARNTIYF
TRBJ1-1	.	.	TRBV30	TGTGCCTGGAGCTACACAGAAGCTGAAGCTTTTTTT	CAWSYTEAEAFF
TRBJ2-7	TRBD1	few	TRBV2	TGTGCCAGCAGCCCGGGCAGGGGGCTTGGCGAGCAGTACTTC	CASSPGRGLGEQYF
TRBJ1-4	.	.	TRBV7-8	TGTGCCAGCAGCTTAGCCCGGGGTGATATAGAAAAACTGTTTTTT	CASSLARGDIEKLFF
TRBJ1-2	.	.	TRBV7-9	TGTGCCAGCAGCTTAGCGGGACTAGCTAACTATGGCTACACCTTC	CASSLAGLANYGYTF
TRBJ1-2	TRBD1	.	TRBV13	TGTGCCAGCAGCGACCTGACAGGGCGCGCTGGGGGCTACACCTTC	CASSDLTGRAGGYTF
TRBJ1-2	.	.	TRBV15	TGTGCCACCAGCAGAGACCTTCTCTATGGCTACACCTTC	CATSRDLLYGYTF
TRBJ2-3	TRBD2	.	TRBV7-2	TGTGCCAGCAGCTTAAGAGCGGGGGGGCGGATGGGCACAGATACGCAGTATTTT	CASSLRAGGRMGTDTQYF
TRBJ2-1	.	.	TRBV6-6	TGTGCCAGCAGCCGACCTTTGCAGGGAGAGCAGTTCTTC	CASSRPLQGEQFF
TRBJ2-1	TRBD2	.	TRBV19	TGTGCCAGCCGGACTAGCGCCTATGAGCAGTTCTTC	CASRTSAYEQFF
TRBJ1-3	.	.	TRBV15	TGTGCCACCAGCAGAGCACAGGGTCCTGGGCCTGGAAACACCATATATTTT	CATSRAQGPGPGNTIYF
TRBJ1-3	.	.	TRBV7-9	TGTGCCAGCAGCTTAGGCGGCGGGAACACCATATATTTT	CASSLGGGNTIYF
TRBJ2-7	.	.	TRBV7-9	TGTGCCAGCAGCTTAGTAGACTACGAGCAGTACTTC	CASSLVDYEQYF
TRBJ2-1	TRBD2	.	TRBV19	TGTGCCAGTAGTATAGGGGGGGGTACCTACAATGAGCAGTTCTTC	CASSIGGGTYNEQFF